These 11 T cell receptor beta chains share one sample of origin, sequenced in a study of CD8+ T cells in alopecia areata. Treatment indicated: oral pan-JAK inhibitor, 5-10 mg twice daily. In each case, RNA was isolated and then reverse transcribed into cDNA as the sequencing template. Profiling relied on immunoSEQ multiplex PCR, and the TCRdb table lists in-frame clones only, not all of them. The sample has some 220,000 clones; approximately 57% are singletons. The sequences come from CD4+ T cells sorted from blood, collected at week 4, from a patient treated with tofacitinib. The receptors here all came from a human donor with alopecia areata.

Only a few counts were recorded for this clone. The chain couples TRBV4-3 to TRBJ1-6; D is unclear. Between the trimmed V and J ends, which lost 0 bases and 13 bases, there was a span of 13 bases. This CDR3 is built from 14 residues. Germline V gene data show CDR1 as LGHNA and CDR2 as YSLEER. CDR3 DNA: TGCGCCAGCAGCCAAGATGCCTCCCTGGGGCCCCTCCACTTT. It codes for CASSQDASLGPLHF.

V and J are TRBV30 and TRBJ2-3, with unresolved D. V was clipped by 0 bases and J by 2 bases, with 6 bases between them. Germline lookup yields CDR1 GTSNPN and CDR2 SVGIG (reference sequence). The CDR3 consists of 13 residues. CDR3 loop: CAWSVPHTDTQYF. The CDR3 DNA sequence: TGTGCCTGGAGTGTACCACACACAGATACGCAGTATTTT.

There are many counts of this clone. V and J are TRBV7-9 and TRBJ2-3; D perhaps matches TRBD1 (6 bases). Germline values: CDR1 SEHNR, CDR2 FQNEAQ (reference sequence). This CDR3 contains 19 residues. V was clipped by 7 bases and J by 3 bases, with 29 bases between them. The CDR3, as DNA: TGTGCCAGCACCCGCCCCCCAAGGTACCGGGACAAAGCGACAGATACGCAGTATTTT. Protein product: CASTRPPRYRDKATDTQYF.

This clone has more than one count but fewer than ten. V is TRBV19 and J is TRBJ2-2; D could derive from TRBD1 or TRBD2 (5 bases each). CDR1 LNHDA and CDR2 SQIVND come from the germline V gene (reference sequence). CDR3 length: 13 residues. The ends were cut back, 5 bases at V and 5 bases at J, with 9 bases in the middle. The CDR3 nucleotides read TGTGCCAGTAGTCCCTGGGGGACCGGGGAGCTGTTTTTT. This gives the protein CASSPWGTGELFF.

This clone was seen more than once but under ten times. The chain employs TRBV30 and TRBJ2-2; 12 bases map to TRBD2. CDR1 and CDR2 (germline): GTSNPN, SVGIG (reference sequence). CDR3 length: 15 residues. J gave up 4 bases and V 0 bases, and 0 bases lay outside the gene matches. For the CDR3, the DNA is TGTGCCTGGAGTGTGACTAGCGGGGGCACCGGGGAGCTGTTTTTT. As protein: CAWSVTSGGTGELFF.

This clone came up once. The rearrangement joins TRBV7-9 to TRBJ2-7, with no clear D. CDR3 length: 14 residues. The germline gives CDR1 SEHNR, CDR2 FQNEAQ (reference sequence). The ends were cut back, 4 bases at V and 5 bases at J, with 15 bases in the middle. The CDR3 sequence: CASSSFGSLDEQYF. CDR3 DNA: TGTGCCAGCAGCTCCTTCGGGTCGCTGGACGAGCAGTACTTC.

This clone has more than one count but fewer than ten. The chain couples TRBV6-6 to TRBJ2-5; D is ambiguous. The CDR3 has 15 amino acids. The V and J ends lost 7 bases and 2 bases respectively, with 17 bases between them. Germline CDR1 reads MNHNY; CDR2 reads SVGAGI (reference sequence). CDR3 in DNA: TGTGCCAGCAACCCAACGTCCCGCCTACAAGAGACCCAGTACTTC. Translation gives CASNPTSRLQETQYF.

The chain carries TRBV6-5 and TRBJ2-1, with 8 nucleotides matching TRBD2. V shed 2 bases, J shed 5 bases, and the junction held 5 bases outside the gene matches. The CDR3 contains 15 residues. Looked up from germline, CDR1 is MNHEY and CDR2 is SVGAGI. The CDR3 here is CASSYQIAGHNEQFF. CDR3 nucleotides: TGTGCCAGCAGTTACCAAATAGCGGGGCACAATGAGCAGTTCTTC.

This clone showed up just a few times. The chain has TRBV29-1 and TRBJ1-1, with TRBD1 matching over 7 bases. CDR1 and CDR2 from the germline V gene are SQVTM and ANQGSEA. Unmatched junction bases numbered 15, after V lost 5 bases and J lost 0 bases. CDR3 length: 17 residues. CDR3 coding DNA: TGCAGCGTTAGCCTCCAGGGGGTCCCGCGCATGAACACTGAAGCTTTCTTT. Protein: CSVSLQGVPRMNTEAFF.

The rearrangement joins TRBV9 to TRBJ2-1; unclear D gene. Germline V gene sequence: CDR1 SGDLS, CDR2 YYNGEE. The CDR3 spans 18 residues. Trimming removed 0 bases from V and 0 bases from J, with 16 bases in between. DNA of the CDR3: TGTGCCAGCAGCGTAGCTACCCTTGCTTCGAGCTCCTACAATGAGCAGTTCTTC. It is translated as CASSVATLASSSYNEQFF. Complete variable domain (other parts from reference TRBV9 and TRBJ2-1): DSGVTQTPKHLITATGQRVTLRCSPRSGDLSVYWYQQSLDQGLQFLIQYYNGEERAKGNILERFSAQQFPDLHSELNLSSLELGDSALYFCASSVATLASSSYNEQFFGPGTRLTVL.

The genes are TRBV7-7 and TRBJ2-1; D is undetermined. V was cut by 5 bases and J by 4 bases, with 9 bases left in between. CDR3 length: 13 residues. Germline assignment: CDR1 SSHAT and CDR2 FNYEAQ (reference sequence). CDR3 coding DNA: TGTGCCAGCAGCCTTGGACGGTACAATGAGCAGTTCTTC. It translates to CASSLGRYNEQFF.